The 18 T cell receptor beta chains given below trace back to one sample, sequenced in a study of blood T cell repertoires in COVID-19. Generated by immunoSEQ multiplex PCR, the TCRdb table keeps only in-frame clones and is missing some. The sample has about 250,000 clones, around 90% seen once; the top ten hold about 1.5%. Sequenced: PBMCs or T cells enriched from blood (not recorded which). The receptors come from a woman aged 50 to 60 who had recovered from COVID-19.

The chain recombines TRBV29-1 with TRBJ2-1, with 13 bases aligning to TRBD2. Trimming removed 6 bases from V and 0 bases from J; junction bases left unmatched: 11. The CDR3 totals 18 residues. Germline CDR1 and CDR2: SQVTM and ANQGSEA. CDR3 nucleotide sequence: TGCAGCGTCGCGGCGGGACTAGCGGGGTCAAGCTCCTACAATGAGCAGTTCTTC. Amino acid sequence: CSVAAGLAGSSSYNEQFF.

The CDR3 DNA reads TGCGCCAGCAGCCCGCGCGTAGCGGGAGTAGATACGCAGTATTTT. As protein: CASSPRVAGVDTQYF. The chain links TRBV5-1 to TRBJ2-3; 9 bases align to TRBD2. Germline assignment: CDR1 SGHRS and CDR2 YFSETQ. The V gene end was trimmed by 4 bases and the J gene end by 5 bases; junction bases not matched to a gene: 8. The CDR3 runs to 15 residues. Variable domain in full (rest from reference TRBV5-1 and TRBJ2-3): KAGVTQTPRYLIKTRGQQVTLSCSPISGHRSVSWYQQTPGQGLQFLFEYFSETQRNKGNFPGRFSGRQFSNSRSEMNVSTLELGDSALYLCASSPRVAGVDTQYFGPGTRLTVL.

V usage is TRBV29-1 and J usage is TRBJ2-1; 12 bases match TRBD2. The CDR3 consists of 15 residues. CDR1 and CDR2 (germline): SQVTM, ANQGSEA. The junction had 7 bases not matched to a gene; V was cut back by 5 bases and J by 5 bases. The CDR3 loop is CSVRARLAGDNEQFF. CDR3 nucleotides: TGCAGCGTTCGTGCAAGACTAGCGGGAGACAATGAGCAGTTCTTC.

This sequence joins TRBV20-1 and TRBJ2-3; TRBD2 aligns across 9 bases. CDR3 length: 18 amino acids. With V trimmed by 3 bases and J by 0 bases, 13 bases remained unmatched. Germline CDR1 reads DFQATT; CDR2 reads SNEGSKA (reference sequence). The CDR3 here is CSASSRLAGKGSTDTQYF. CDR3 sequence (DNA): TGCAGTGCTAGTAGCCGGCTAGCGGGAAAGGGGAGCACAGATACGCAGTATTTT.

This clone occurred a few times. The chain carries TRBV11-2 and TRBJ1-4; 8 bases line up with TRBD1. The CDR3 has 16 residues. CDR1 and CDR2 from the germline V gene are SGHAT and FQNNGV. V shed 3 bases, J shed 7 bases, and the junction held 10 bases outside the gene matches. In DNA form, the CDR3 reads TGTGCCAGCAGCTTGTCTCTGACAGGGGAGGGTGAAAAACTGTTTTTT. Translating gives CASSLSLTGEGEKLFF.

This clone came up once. This chain uses TRBV19 with TRBJ1-3; no firm D call. This CDR3 has 12 residues. V was cut by 1 base and J by 7 bases, with 5 bases left in between. The germline V gene has CDR1 LNHDA and CDR2 SQIVND (reference sequence). The CDR3 coding sequence is TGTGCCAGTAGTATAGGTTCGAACACCATATATTTT. Translation gives CASSIGSNTIYF.

The chain uses TRBV18 and TRBJ2-7; TRBD2 might be the D (6 bases). Germline CDR1 KGHSH, CDR2 LQKENI. V gave up 3 bases and J gave up 3 bases, with 12 bases separating them. This CDR3 region has 14 residues. In DNA form, the CDR3 reads TGTGCCAGCTCACCCAGACTAGATTTCTACGAGCAGTACTTC. Translation: CASSPRLDFYEQYF.

In this sample, this clone turned up many times. This chain uses TRBV6-1 with TRBJ1-5; 8 bases agree with TRBD1. The germline gives CDR1 MNHNS, CDR2 SASEGT. After removal of 4 bases from V and 2 bases from J, the junction contained 10 bases not matched to a gene. The CDR3 has 17 amino acids. The CDR3 spells CASSVGFLDRGNQPQHF. The CDR3 nucleotides are TGTGCCAGCAGTGTGGGTTTTCTGGACAGGGGCAATCAGCCCCAGCATTTT.

The chain uses TRBV5-1 and TRBJ2-7; the D is unclear. The V and J ends lost 0 bases and 3 bases respectively, with 13 bases between them. This CDR3 has 15 amino acids. Looked up from germline, CDR1 is SGHRS and CDR2 is YFSETQ. The CDR3 coding sequence is TGCGCCAGCAGCTTGGCCCGTCAGAATGACTACGAGCAGTACTTC. Protein sequence: CASSLARQNDYEQYF.

V is TRBV6-5 and J is TRBJ1-1, with 9 bases matching TRBD1. CDR1 is MNHEY, CDR2 SVGAGI, per germline. Trimming removed 3 bases from V and 3 bases from J; junction bases left unmatched: 8. CDR3 length equals 16 residues. CDR3 loop: CASSYSTGGLYTEAFF. The CDR3 nucleotides read TGTGCCAGCAGTTATTCGACAGGGGGTCTATACACTGAAGCTTTCTTT.

J is TRBJ1-2 and V is TRBV30; D is unclear. CDR3 length: 14 residues. The V and J ends lost 0 bases and 4 bases respectively, with 12 bases between them. From germline, CDR1 is GTSNPN and CDR2 SVGIG (reference sequence). CDR3 region: CAWSVGAPGYGYTF. DNA for the CDR3: TGTGCCTGGAGTGTTGGAGCTCCGGGCTATGGCTACACCTTC.

CDR3 sequence reads: CASSLRQTGANVLTF. The CDR3, as DNA: TGTGCCAGCAGCTTGAGACAGACCGGGGCCAACGTCCTGACTTTC. The genes are TRBV5-6 and TRBJ2-6; a possible D gene is TRBD1 (5 bases). Trimming removed 1 base at V and 4 bases at J, with 9 bases between. Germline CDR1 and CDR2: SGHDT and YYEEEE. This CDR3 is 15 amino acids long.

CDR3 coding DNA: TGTGCCAGTTCACTAGCGGGAGGGGCGAAAGGGTACGAGCAGTACTTC. Amino acids: CASSLAGGAKGYEQYF. The rearrangement links TRBV5-6 to TRBJ2-7, with 13 bases matching TRBD2. Trimming removed 8 bases from V and 4 bases from J; junction bases left unmatched: 12. This CDR3 is 16 amino acids long. The germline V gene encodes CDR1 SGHDT and CDR2 YYEEEE.

V and J are TRBV27 and TRBJ2-7; TRBD2 aligns across 9 bases. CDR1 is MNHEY, CDR2 SMNVEV, per germline (reference sequence). V was pared by 5 bases and J by 4 bases, with 9 bases of the junction left unmatched. The CDR3 sequence is 15 residues long. The CDR3 sequence: CASSPRGAGGYEQYF. CDR3 sequence (DNA): TGTGCCAGCAGTCCCCGGGGAGCGGGAGGTTACGAGCAGTACTTC.

The V gene is TRBV7-9, the J gene TRBJ1-2; unclear D gene. V lost 3 bases to trimming and J lost 0 bases, with 5 bases between them. Germline V gene data show CDR1 as SEHNR and CDR2 as FQNEAQ (reference sequence). The CDR3 loop spans 13 amino acids. CDR3 sequence (DNA): TGTGCCAGCAGCTTTCCAGCTAACTATGGCTACACCTTC. Residues: CASSFPANYGYTF.

This chain joins TRBV7-9 and TRBJ2-2; 9 nucleotides line up with TRBD2. J was trimmed by 1 base and V by 4 bases; bases with no gene match: 4. Per the germline V gene, CDR1 is SEHNR and CDR2 is FQNEAQ (reference sequence). This CDR3 has 16 amino acids. The CDR3 DNA reads as TGTGCCAGCAGCTGGAATAGCGGGAGGAACACCGGGGAGCTGTTTTTT. This sequence encodes CASSWNSGRNTGELFF.

The chain links TRBV3-1 (or the pseudogene TRBV3-2) to TRBJ2-3; unclear D gene. This CDR3 region has 15 residues. Trimming removed 4 bases from V and 6 bases from J, with 17 bases in between. Germline V gene sequence: CDR1 LGHDT, CDR2 YNNKEL (reference sequence). The CDR3 loop is CASSRTGSLQDTQYF. CDR3 in DNA: TGTGCCAGCAGCCGAACCGGGTCCCTGCAGGATACGCAGTATTTT.

The chain links TRBV9 to TRBJ1-3; weak D call: TRBD1 (5 bases). The V gene lost 3 bases and the J gene lost 7 bases, with 8 bases spanning the gap. Germline values: CDR1 SGDLS, CDR2 YYNGEE. The CDR3 has 12 amino acids. The CDR3 nucleotides are TGTGCCAGCAGCGCCTCAGGGAACACCATATATTTT. Its protein product is CASSASGNTIYF.